The next 5 T cell receptor beta chains were all read from a single sample in a study of cytomegalovirus exposure and HLA in healthy donors. Produced via immunoSEQ multiplex PCR; TCRdb's table is partial and in-frame only. The sample has hundreds of thousands of clones, around nine tenths seen once. Sequenced sample: PBMCs. The receptors stem from a man younger than 30 in good health and CMV-seronegative.

DNA for the CDR3: TGTGCCAGCAGCTCCCGTACCGGTACTAGCTTTGTGCCCCCAGGATGGGATGAGCAGTTCTTC. It codes for CASSSRTGTSFVPPGWDEQFF. The rearrangement uses TRBV12-1 and TRBJ2-1; the D call in the table, TRBD2, was not verified against the DNA. TRBV12-1 is labeled a pseudogene. This CDR3 has 21 residues.

Regarding this clone: The identical CDR3 is also encoded by other nucleotide sequences in the sample. The V and J genes are TRBV4-3 and TRBJ2-7; tentative D call: TRBD1 (6 bases). Germline V CDR1 and CDR2: LGHNA, YSLEER. This CDR3 is 14 amino acids long. Trimming pared 3 bases from V and 2 bases from J, leaving 11 bases between. CDR3 loop: CASSHVQGPYEQYF. The CDR3 DNA follows: TGCGCCAGCAGCCACGTACAGGGACCCTACGAGCAGTACTTC.

The chain couples TRBV6-1 to TRBJ1-6, with a tentative D call TRBD1 (5 bases). From germline, CDR1 is MNHNS and CDR2 SASEGT. Trimming removed 5 bases at V and 7 bases at J, with 9 bases between. This CDR3 has 13 residues. The CDR3 bases are TGTGCCAGCAGTCAGGACATAAATTCACCCCTCCACTTT. This sequence encodes CASSQDINSPLHF.

The V call is TRBV19, the J call TRBJ2-1; tentative D call: TRBD2 (6 bases). This CDR3 contains 19 residues. The V and J ends lost 7 bases and 4 bases respectively, with 29 bases between them. Germline V CDR1 and CDR2: LNHDA, SQIVND (reference sequence). CDR3 DNA sequence: TGTGCCAGTACGACAATGTGGCGCGGCGGGACTGCACAATACAATGAGCAGTTCTTC. Protein: CASTTMWRGGTAQYNEQFF.

The rearrangement uses TRBV4-1 and TRBJ2-7, with D maybe TRBD1 (5 bases). This CDR3 region has 14 residues. Trimming pared 4 bases from V and 3 bases from J, leaving 13 bases between. The V gene's germline CDR1 is MGHRA and CDR2 YSYEKL. CDR3 region: CASSPGISNYEQYF. In DNA form, the CDR3 reads TGCGCCAGCAGCCCAGGGATCTCGAACTACGAGCAGTACTTC.